These 22 T cell receptor beta chains originate from one sample sequenced in a study of lymphopenia after photon versus proton radiotherapy (dated by TCRdb to between 2018 and 2021). To prepare the library, the immunoSEQ multiplex PCR assay was applied. Drawn from immuneACCESS, this table holds only the in-frame rearrangements with V and J called that TCRdb kept. Clones are partly lost; checked studies trace under half to an unresolved V gene and leave the rest unexplained. This sample comprises 52,000 or so clones, under 95% of them detected only once. The ten largest clonotypes hold under 20% of the sample. Sequenced here: peripheral blood, sampled from a patient treated with photon-based radiotherapy. Every receptor here comes from a woman aged 40 to 55 with cholangiocarcinoma.

The chain links TRBV5-5 to TRBJ2-1, with D uncertain. CDR3 length equals 16 residues. V was shortened by 0 bases and J by 0 bases, with 10 bases between the two germline ends. The germline gives CDR1 SGHKS, CDR2 YYEKEE (reference sequence). The CDR3 bases are TGTGCCAGCAGCTTGGTTGCCTCGAGCTCCTACAATGAGCAGTTCTTC. Its translation is CASSLVASSSYNEQFF.

This chain joins TRBV19 and TRBJ2-7, with 12 nucleotides matching TRBD1. Losses at the gene ends were 6 bases for V and 7 bases for J; bases not matched to a gene: 7. The CDR3 loop spans 14 amino acids. The germline gives CDR1 LNHDA, CDR2 SQIVND (reference sequence). The CDR3 DNA follows: TGTGCCAGTAGCCCCCGGGACAGGGGGCAGGAGCAGTACTTC. It codes for CASSPRDRGQEQYF.

The rearrangement links TRBV5-3 to TRBJ1-5; D uncertain. TRBV5-3 is noted as an ORF with a role that remains uncertain. Trimming removed 1 base at V and 0 bases at J, with 14 bases between. The CDR3 is 17 amino acids. The CDR3 coding sequence is TGTGCCAGAAGCTTGAAGTCGGGTACCCCTAGCAATCAGCCCCAGCATTTT. It is translated as CARSLKSGTPSNQPQHF.

The rearrangement joins TRBV30 to TRBJ1-2; D is ambiguous. The CDR3 is 14 residues long. The V end lost 1 base, the J end lost 1 base, and 10 bases lay between the germline ends. Germline loops: CDR1 GTSNPN, CDR2 SVGIG (reference sequence). The chain's CDR3 is CAWSGRRSNYGYTF. In nucleotides, the CDR3 is TGTGCCTGGAGTGGGAGGAGGAGTAACTATGGCTACACCTTC.

J is TRBJ2-1 and V is TRBV11-3; no clear D. Deletions cut 2 bases from V and 10 bases from J, with 12 bases between. The CDR3 is 13 amino acids. In germline, CDR1 is SGHNT, CDR2 YENEEA. The chain's CDR3 is CASSLTRSGEQFF. The CDR3 nucleotides read TGTGCCAGCAGCTTAACGCGGTCCGGAGAGCAGTTCTTC.

This clone was counted only a few times. The CDR3 sequence is CASAEERLPNYGYTF. CDR3 bases: TGTGCCAGCGCCGAAGAGCGTCTCCCTAACTATGGCTACACCTTC. The rearrangement joins TRBV2 to TRBJ1-2; D is unclear. V lost 8 bases to trimming and J lost 0 bases, with 16 bases between them. The CDR3 has 15 amino acids. The V gene's germline CDR1 is SNHLY and CDR2 FYNNEI. Full variable domain (rest looked up from reference TRBV2 and TRBJ1-2): EPEVTQTPSHQVTQMGQEVILRCVPISNHLYFYWYRQILGQKVEFLVSFYNNEISEKSEIFDDQFSVERPDGSNFTLKIRSTKLEDSAMYFCASAEERLPNYGYTFGSGTRLTVV.

This chain connects TRBV4-3 to TRBJ2-2; D uncertain. CDR1 and CDR2 (germline): LGHNA, YSLEER. V was trimmed by 0 bases and J by 6 bases, leaving 2 bases between them. The CDR3 consists of 12 residues. The CDR3, as DNA: TGCGCCAGCAGCCAAGATCCCGGGGAGCTGTTTTTT. Residues: CASSQDPGELFF.

V usage is TRBV28 and J usage is TRBJ1-1; TRBD1 is a possible D gene (5 bases). Per germline, CDR1 MDHEN and CDR2 SYDVKM. V lost 4 bases, J lost 0 bases, and 12 bases lay in between. CDR3 length: 15 residues. Here the CDR3 reads CASSSPGGVNTEAFF. The CDR3 region has the DNA TGTGCCAGCAGTTCCCCGGGAGGGGTGAACACTGAAGCTTTCTTT. The complete variable domain, with remaining parts taken from reference TRBV28 and TRBJ1-1, reads DVKVTQSSRYLVKRTGEKVFLECVQDMDHENMFWYRQDPGLGLRLIYFSYDVKMKEKGDIPEGYSVSREKKERFSLILESASTNQTSMYLCASSSPGGVNTEAFFGQGTRLTVV.

The chain has TRBV19 and TRBJ2-2; 15 bases align to TRBD2. The V gene end was trimmed by 5 bases and the J gene end by 4 bases; junction bases not matched to a gene: 11. Germline CDR1 reads LNHDA; CDR2 reads SQIVND (reference sequence). The CDR3 is made up of 19 amino acids. The CDR3 DNA reads TGTGCCAGTAGTTCCCGGACTAGCGGGGGGGCTAAGGTCACCGGGGAGCTGTTTTTT. Translating it yields CASSSRTSGGAKVTGELFF. Supplemented by reference TRBV19 and TRBJ2-2, the full variable domain reads DGGITQSPKYLFRKEGQNVTLSCEQNLNHDAMYWYRQDPGQGLRLIYYSQIVNDFQKGDIAEGYSVSREKKESFPLTVTSAQKNPTAFYLCASSSRTSGGAKVTGELFFGEGSRLTVL.

CDR3: CASSDGGNTEAFF. CDR3 DNA sequence: TGTGCCAGCAGTGACGGGGGGAACACTGAAGCTTTCTTT. The V call is TRBV6-4, the J call TRBJ1-1; TRBD1 might be the D (5 bases). Germline CDR1 reads MRHNA; CDR2 reads SNTAGT. Deletions cut 2 bases from V and 1 base from J, with 5 bases between. The CDR3 is 13 amino acids.

The rearrangement joins TRBV7-3 to TRBJ2-3; D perhaps matches TRBD2 (5 bases). V was pared by 5 bases and J by 1 base, with 7 bases between. Germline lookup yields CDR1 SGHTA and CDR2 FQGTGA. The CDR3 sequence is 13 residues long. The CDR3 protein is CASSPAGTDTQYF. The DNA for the CDR3 is TGTGCCAGCAGCCCAGCGGGCACAGATACGCAGTATTTT.

J is TRBJ2-3 and V is TRBV9; 8 bases align to TRBD1. The V gene end was trimmed by 7 bases and the J gene end by 3 bases; junction bases not matched to a gene: 1. CDR1 is SGDLS, CDR2 YYNGEE, per germline. CDR3 length equals 12 residues. The chain's CDR3 is CASQGATDTQYF. Written as DNA, the CDR3 is TGTGCCAGCCAGGGGGCGACAGATACGCAGTATTTT.

V usage is TRBV9 and J usage is TRBJ2-3; unclear D gene. Trimming shortened V by 1 base and J by 4 bases, and 4 bases separated the two germline ends. The CDR3 covers 12 residues. The germline CDR1 and CDR2 sequences are SGDLS and YYNGEE. This chain's CDR3 is CASSVTSDTQYF. In DNA form, the CDR3 reads TGTGCCAGCAGCGTAACCTCAGATACGCAGTATTTT.

This chain joins TRBV9 and TRBJ2-2, with TRBD2 identical over 11 bases. The CDR3 extends over 17 amino acids. Germline CDR1 is SGDLS and CDR2 is YYNGEE. V lost 0 bases and J lost 5; bases outside the gene matches: 6. CDR3 in DNA: TGTGCCAGCAGCGTAGCTTCCGGGACTAGCGGAACCGGGGAGCTGTTTTTT. Protein product: CASSVASGTSGTGELFF. Combining the CDR3 with reference TRBV9 and TRBJ2-2 gives the whole variable domain DSGVTQTPKHLITATGQRVTLRCSPRSGDLSVYWYQQSLDQGLQFLIQYYNGEERAKGNILERFSAQQFPDLHSELNLSSLELGDSALYFCASSVASGTSGTGELFFGEGSRLTVL.

J is TRBJ1-1 and V is TRBV11-2; TRBD1 matches 10 bases. The germline gives CDR1 SGHAT, CDR2 FQNNGV. The CDR3 extends over 15 amino acids. The trim removed 5 bases at V and 7 bases at J, leaving 10 bases unmatched. CDR3 loop: CASSPRPTGGHEAFF. The CDR3 DNA sequence: TGTGCCAGCAGCCCCCGGCCGACAGGGGGCCATGAAGCTTTCTTT. Supplemented by reference TRBV11-2 and TRBJ1-1, the full variable domain reads EAGVAQSPRYKIIEKRQSVAFWCNPISGHATLYWYQQILGQGPKLLIQFQNNGVVDDSQLPKDRFSAERLKGVDSTLKIQPAKLEDSAVYLCASSPRPTGGHEAFFGQGTRLTVV.

The V gene is TRBV11-2, the J gene TRBJ2-7; possible D gene TRBD1, 5 bases. The CDR3 covers 11 residues. Trimming removed 0 bases at V and 9 bases at J, with 6 bases between. Germline V gene lookup returns CDR1 SGHAT and CDR2 FQNNGV. CDR3 nucleotides: TGTGCCAGCAGCTTAGAACAGGTGCAGTACTTC. Its protein product is CASSLEQVQYF.

The CDR3 nucleotides are TGTGCCAGCTCACCAATCTCACGTAGAGGCGGGGAGCTGTTTTTT. Residues: CASSPISRRGGELFF. The V gene is TRBV18, the J gene TRBJ2-2; D unresolved. CDR3 length: 15 amino acids. From germline, CDR1 is KGHSH and CDR2 LQKENI. The V and J ends lost 2 bases and 7 bases respectively, with 14 bases between them. Supplemented by reference TRBV18 and TRBJ2-2, the full variable domain reads NAGVMQNPRHLVRRRGQEARLRCSPMKGHSHVYWYRQLPEEGLKFMVYLQKENIIDESGMPKERFSAEFPKEGPSILRIQQVVRGDSAAYFCASSPISRRGGELFFGEGSRLTVL.

The chain uses TRBV28 and TRBJ1-2; no definite D call. The ends were cut back, 3 bases at V and 4 bases at J, with 15 bases in the middle. Looked up from germline, CDR1 is MDHEN and CDR2 is SYDVKM. The CDR3 length is 15 residues. CDR3 in amino acids: CASSLSGQVAYGYTF. CDR3 in DNA: TGTGCCAGCAGTTTGTCCGGGCAGGTTGCCTATGGCTACACCTTC.

The V call is TRBV25-1, the J call TRBJ1-2; no reliable D call. With 1 base removed from V and 2 bases from J, the gap between germline ends came to 8 bases. CDR3 length: 14 residues. The germline V gene has CDR1 MGHDK and CDR2 SYGVNS. CDR3 in amino acids: CASSESRVNYGYTF. CDR3 in DNA: TGTGCCAGCAGTGAATCCCGGGTCAACTATGGCTACACCTTC.

The chain employs TRBV6-5 and TRBJ2-2; 8 bases match TRBD2. V lost 0 bases to trimming and J lost 6 bases; unmatched junction nucleotides: 6. CDR3 size: 16 residues. CDR1 MNHEY and CDR2 SVGAGI come from the germline V gene. DNA for the CDR3: TGTGCCAGCAGTTACTCCGGGACTAGGGTTCCCGGGGAGCTGTTTTTT. As protein: CASSYSGTRVPGELFF.

V and J are TRBV9 and TRBJ2-7; 7 bases are shared with TRBD2. Trimming cost V 4 bases and J 4 bases; bases outside gene matches: 8. CDR3 size: 14 residues. Germline-derived CDR1 and CDR2 are SGDLS and YYNGEE. The CDR3 protein is CASSPGMRGYEQYF. As DNA, the CDR3 is TGTGCCAGCAGCCCCGGAATGCGGGGGTACGAGCAGTACTTC.

The V call is TRBV5-1, the J call TRBJ2-7; no clear D gene. Trimming took 3 bases from V and 9 from J, leaving 19 bases between them. Germline V gene data show CDR1 as SGHRS and CDR2 as YFSETQ. The length of the CDR3 is 14 residues. CDR3 bases: TGCGCCAGCAGCTCCACGCCAGGTGGATCGTTGCAGTACTTC. It encodes CASSSTPGGSLQYF.